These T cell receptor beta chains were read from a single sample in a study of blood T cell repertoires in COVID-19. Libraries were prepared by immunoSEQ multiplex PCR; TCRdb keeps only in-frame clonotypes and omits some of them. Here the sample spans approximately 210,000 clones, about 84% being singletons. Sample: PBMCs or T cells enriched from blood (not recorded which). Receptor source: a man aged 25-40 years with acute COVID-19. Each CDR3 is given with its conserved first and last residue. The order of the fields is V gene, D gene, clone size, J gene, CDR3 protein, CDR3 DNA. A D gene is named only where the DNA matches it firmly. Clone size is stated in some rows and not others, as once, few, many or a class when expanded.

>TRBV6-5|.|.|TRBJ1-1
CASISLTGSTEAFF
TGTGCCAGCATCTCGCTAACGGGGAGCACTGAAGCTTTCTTT
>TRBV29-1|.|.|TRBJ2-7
CSVEEQEPVEQYF
TGCAGCGTTGAAGAACAGGAGCCCGTCGAGCAGTACTTC
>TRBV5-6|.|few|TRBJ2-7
CASSPTGNSYEQYF
TGTGCCAGCAGCCCCACAGGGAACTCCTACGAGCAGTACTTC
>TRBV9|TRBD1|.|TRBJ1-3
CASSVELSGGSGNTIYF
TGTGCCAGCAGCGTAGAACTGTCAGGGGGCTCTGGAAACACCATATATTTT
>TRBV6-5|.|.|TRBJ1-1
CASSPGTGGKAFF
TGTGCCAGCAGTCCGGGAACGGGGGGAAAAGCTTTCTTT
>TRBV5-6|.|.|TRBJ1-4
CASSHPGSEKLFF
TGTGCCAGCAGCCACCCAGGTTCTGAAAAACTGTTTTTT
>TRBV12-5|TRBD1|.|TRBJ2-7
CASGPGQGKGVQYF
TGTGCTAGTGGTCCGGGACAGGGAAAGGGAGTGCAGTACTTC
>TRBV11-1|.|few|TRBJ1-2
CASSPAGMDGYTF
TGTGCCAGCAGTCCCGCAGGGATGGATGGCTACACCTTC
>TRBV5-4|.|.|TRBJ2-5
CAGSHREETQYF
TGTGCCGGCAGTCACAGGGAGGAGACCCAGTACTTC
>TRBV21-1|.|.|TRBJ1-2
CASSKSFVTGGAEGYTF
TGTGCCAGCAGCAAAAGTTTCGTGACAGGGGGCGCGGAGGGCTACACCTTC
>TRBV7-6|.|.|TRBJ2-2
CASSLGAVNTGELFF
TGTGCCAGCAGCTTGGGAGCAGTGAACACCGGGGAGCTGTTTTTT
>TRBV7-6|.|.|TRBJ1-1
CASSSLLETEAFF
TGTGCCAGCAGCTCACTGCTGGAGACTGAAGCTTTCTTT
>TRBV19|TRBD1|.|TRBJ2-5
CASSLRTGPVTQYF
TGTGCCAGTAGTTTACGGACAGGGCCAGTCACCCAGTACTTC
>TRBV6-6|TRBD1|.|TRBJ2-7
CASSYSGQGTYEQYF
TGTGCCAGCAGTTACTCAGGACAGGGGACCTACGAGCAGTACTTC
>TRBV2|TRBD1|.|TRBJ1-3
CASRQQGATGNTIYF
TGTGCCAGCAGGCAACAGGGGGCAACTGGAAACACCATATATTTT
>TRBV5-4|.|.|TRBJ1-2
CASSVGTDGPNYGYTF
TGTGCCAGCAGCGTGGGTACGGATGGGCCTAACTATGGCTACACCTTC
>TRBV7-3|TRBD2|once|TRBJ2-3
CASSLDGSGGAGDTQYF
TGTGCCAGCAGCTTAGATGGTAGCGGGGGGGCCGGAGATACGCAGTATTTT
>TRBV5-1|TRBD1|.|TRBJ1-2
CASRTGQVANYGYTF
TGCGCCAGCAGGACCGGACAGGTCGCGAACTATGGCTACACCTTC
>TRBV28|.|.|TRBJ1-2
CASRPIQELRGYTF
TGTGCCAGCAGACCCATACAGGAATTGAGAGGCTACACCTTC
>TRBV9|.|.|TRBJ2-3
CASSVVAAGAGTDTQYF
TGTGCCAGCAGCGTAGTAGCGGCGGGGGCCGGCACAGATACGCAGTATTTT
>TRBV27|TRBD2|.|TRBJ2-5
CASSLTSGVETQYF
TGTGCCAGCAGTTTGACTAGCGGGGTAGAGACCCAGTACTTC
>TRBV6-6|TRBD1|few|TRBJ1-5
CASSPLPRQGQGQPQHF
TGTGCCAGCAGTCCCCTCCCCCGACAGGGGCAGGGACAGCCCCAGCATTTT
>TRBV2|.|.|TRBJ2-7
CASSSQGIFDEQYF
TGTGCCAGCAGTTCCCAGGGAATATTCGACGAGCAGTACTTC
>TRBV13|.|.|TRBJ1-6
CASSQELTGYQSNSPLHF
TGTGCCAGCAGCCAAGAACTTACAGGGTATCAGTCGAATTCACCCCTCCACTTT
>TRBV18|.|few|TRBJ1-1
CASSPGGQANTEAFF
TGTGCCAGCTCACCAGGAGGGCAGGCGAACACTGAAGCTTTCTTT
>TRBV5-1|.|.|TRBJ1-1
CASSLQVSHTEAFF
TGCGCCAGCAGCTTACAGGTCTCACACACTGAAGCTTTCTTT
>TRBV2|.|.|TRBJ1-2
CASSEAGNYGYTF
TGTGCCAGCAGTGAGGCCGGGAACTATGGCTACACCTTC
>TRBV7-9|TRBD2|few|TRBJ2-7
CASSFRGGSYEQYF
TGTGCCAGCAGCTTTCGGGGGGGCTCCTACGAGCAGTACTTC
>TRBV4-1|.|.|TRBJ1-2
CASSQAYTGNYGYTF
TGCGCCAGCAGCCAGGCATATACAGGGAACTATGGCTACACCTTC
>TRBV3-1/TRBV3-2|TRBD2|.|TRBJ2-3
CASSQDIPTSGTPGSTDTQYF
TGTGCCAGCAGCCAAGATATCCCGACTAGCGGGACCCCGGGGAGCACAGATACGCAGTATTTT
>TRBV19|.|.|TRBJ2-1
CASSIAARHSSYNEQFF
TGTGCCAGTAGTATAGCGGCCAGGCATAGCTCCTACAATGAGCAGTTCTTC
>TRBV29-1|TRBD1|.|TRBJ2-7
CSVTGTGGREQYF
TGCAGCGTTACCGGGACAGGGGGCCGCGAGCAGTACTTC
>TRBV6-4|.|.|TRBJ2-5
CAASQGPQETQYF
TGTGCCGCCTCCCAGGGGCCCCAAGAGACCCAGTACTTC
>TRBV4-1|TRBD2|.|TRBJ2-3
CASSQDFTSGGAYTQYF
TGCGCCAGCAGCCAAGATTTCACTAGCGGGGGGGCCTATACGCAGTATTTT
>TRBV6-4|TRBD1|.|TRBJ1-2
CASRRTGIDDGYTF
TGTGCCAGCAGAAGGACAGGGATTGATGATGGCTACACCTTC
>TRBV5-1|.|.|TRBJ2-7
CASSSGPPGGSYYEQYF
TGCGCCAGCAGCTCAGGCCCCCCGGGGGGCTCATACTACGAGCAGTACTTC
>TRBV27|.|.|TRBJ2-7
CASSHTVAYEQYF
TGTGCCAGCAGTCATACGGTAGCCTACGAGCAGTACTTC
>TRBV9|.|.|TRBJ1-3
CASSVIGGISGNTIYF
TGTGCCAGCAGCGTAATTGGGGGGATCTCTGGAAACACCATATATTTT
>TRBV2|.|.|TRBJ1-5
CASNGGKGNQPQHF
TGTGCCAGCAACGGGGGAAAGGGCAATCAGCCCCAGCATTTT
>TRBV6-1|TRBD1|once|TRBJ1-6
CASRSDRGNSPLHF
TGTGCCAGCAGATCGGACAGGGGAAATTCACCCCTCCACTTT
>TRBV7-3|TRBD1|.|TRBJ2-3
CASSPSSGGWGTDTQYF
TGTGCCAGCAGCCCCTCATCAGGGGGCTGGGGCACAGATACGCAGTATTTT
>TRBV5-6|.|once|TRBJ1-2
CASSLVAGSLQSAYGYTF
TGTGCCAGCAGCCTCGTCGCGGGCTCCTTACAGTCCGCCTATGGCTACACCTTC